The clone carrying this TCR beta chain has more than one count but fewer than ten. Its antigen is not identified. The sample belongs to a study of T cell repertoires in ileal Crohn's disease. The wider study: Surgery for a complication: stricturing in approximately 60%, penetrating in approximately 40%. General study results and limits: High-frequency clones were more common in sorted CD8 than CD4 cells. Compared with non-smokers, active smokers at surgery showed more clonal expansions.

Each sample's TCRB immunosequencing used five hundred nanograms of biopsy DNA. The table came from immunoSEQ multiplex PCR; TCRdb's copy has only in-frame clones and leaves some out. The sample has some 14,000 clones; roughly 80% are singletons. Germline lookup yields CDR1 SGHTA and CDR2 FQGNSA. This CDR3 is built from 11 residues. The V and J ends lost 4 bases and 4 bases respectively, with 5 bases between them. This TCR was recovered from an adult with Crohn's disease. The genes are TRBV7-2 and TRBJ2-7; no clear D gene. Sequencing used ileal tissue. CDR3 loop: CASSSRYEQYF. In nucleotides, the CDR3 is TGTGCCAGCAGCTCTCGGTACGAGCAGTACTTC. The full variable domain, with the rest looked up from reference TRBV7-2 and TRBJ2-7, is GAGVSQSPSNKVTEKGKDVELRCDPISGHTALYWYRQSLGQGLEFLIYFQGNSAPDKSGLPSDRFSAERTGGSVSTLTIQRTQQEDSAVYLCASSSRYEQYFGPGTRLTVT.